Listed below are T cell receptor beta chains from one sample, sequenced in a study of control samples from healthy donors and cancer patients. Assay: immunoSEQ multiplex PCR; the TCRdb copy retains only in-frame clones and omits some. The sample includes approximately 94,000 clones, about 81% of them seen just once. What was sequenced was PBMCs. All receptors come from a man aged 70-80 years with lung cancer. Each CDR3 is given with its conserved first and last residue. Each record gives: clone size, D gene, J gene, V gene, CDR3 protein, CDR3 DNA. D genes are given only for firm matches. Some rows have no size entry. The others give once, few or many, or a class for an expanded clone.

.	.	TRBJ1-2	TRBV6-6	CASSYGRGGDGYTF	TGTGCCAGCAGTTACGGCAGGGGTGGGGATGGCTACACCTTC
.	TRBD2	TRBJ2-1	TRBV19	CASSGAAGGYNEQFF	TGTGCCAGTAGTGGGGCGGCGGGGGGGTACAATGAGCAGTTCTTC
.	.	TRBJ1-2	TRBV12-3/TRBV12-4	CASSWEDYGYTF	TGTGCCAGCAGTTGGGAGGACTATGGCTACACCTTC
few	.	TRBJ1-1	TRBV5-1	CASSFGGLGAFF	TGCGCCAGCAGCTTTGGAGGGCTGGGTGCTTTCTTT
.	.	TRBJ1-4	TRBV7-2	CASSPTLTGLKLFF	TGTGCCAGCAGCCCCACACTCACAGGGCTGAAACTGTTTTTT
.	.	TRBJ2-3	TRBV14	CASSQDGLAPDTQYF	TGTGCCAGCAGCCAAGATGGGCTAGCCCCGGATACGCAGTATTTT
.	.	TRBJ2-1	TRBV4-1	CASSQDRGRGGIYNEQFF	TGCGCCAGCAGCCAAGATAGAGGTAGGGGGGGGATATACAATGAGCAGTTCTTC
.	TRBD1	TRBJ1-6	TRBV6-6	CASSPQNRGMSSYNSPLHF	TGTGCCAGCAGTCCACAAAACAGGGGTATGAGCTCCTATAATTCACCCCTCCACTTT
.	TRBD1	TRBJ2-6	TRBV9	CASSARTGGLGANVLTF	TGTGCCAGCAGCGCCCGGACAGGGGGCCTGGGGGCCAACGTCCTGACTTTC
.	.	TRBJ1-2	TRBV20-1	CSARDLNGYTF	TGCAGTGCTAGAGATTTAAATGGCTACACCTTC
.	.	TRBJ1-5	TRBV5-5	CASSLEQYSNQPQHF	TGTGCCAGCAGCTTGGAGCAGTATAGCAATCAGCCCCAGCATTTT
.	TRBD2	TRBJ2-3	TRBV6-4	CASRLAGATDTQYF	TGTGCCAGCAGGCTAGCGGGGGCCACAGATACGCAGTATTTT
.	.	TRBJ1-4	TRBV6-5	CASSYRTQGDEKLFF	TGTGCCAGCAGTTACCGGACCCAGGGTGATGAAAAACTGTTTTTT
.	TRBD1	TRBJ2-7	TRBV6-5	CASSYPGQGSHEQYF	TGTGCCAGCAGTTACCCGGGACAGGGCTCCCACGAGCAGTACTTC
.	.	TRBJ1-2	TRBV19	CASKLADASNYGYTF	TGTGCCAGTAAACTGGCGGACGCTAGCAACTATGGCTACACCTTC
.	TRBD2	TRBJ2-7	TRBV7-9	CASSPRLAGVNYEQYF	TGTGCCAGCAGCCCCCGACTAGCGGGGGTCAACTACGAGCAGTACTTC
.	TRBD1	TRBJ1-2	TRBV28	CASRPARQGGYTF	TGTGCCAGCAGACCGGCCAGACAGGGGGGCTACACCTTC
.	.	TRBJ1-4	TRBV19	CASSSKRFNEKLFF	TGTGCCAGTAGTTCCAAGCGCTTTAATGAAAAACTGTTTTTT
.	TRBD2	TRBJ2-3	TRBV7-2	CASSLEVAGGPGDTQYF	TGTGCCAGCAGCTTAGAGGTAGCGGGGGGGCCTGGAGATACGCAGTATTTT
many	TRBD2	TRBJ2-1	TRBV7-9	CASSSKVAGYNEQFF	TGTGCCAGCAGCTCGAAGGTAGCGGGGTACAATGAGCAGTTCTTC
.	.	TRBJ1-3	TRBV4-3	CASSPHDSHSGNTIYF	TGCGCCAGCAGCCCACATGACAGCCACTCTGGAAACACCATATATTTT
few	TRBD1	TRBJ1-1	TRBV25-1	CASRLVGTGGNTEAFF	TGTGCCAGCAGATTAGTGGGGACAGGGGGGAACACTGAAGCTTTCTTT
.	TRBD1	TRBJ1-2	TRBV19	CASSHRGDNYGYTF	TGTGCCAGTAGCCACAGGGGGGATAACTATGGCTACACCTTC
.	.	TRBJ1-1	TRBV30	CAWSSQTPNTEAFF	TGTGCCTGGAGTTCTCAGACACCGAACACTGAAGCTTTCTTT
.	TRBD1	TRBJ2-2	TRBV10-1	CASRDRGNTGELFF	TGCGCCAGCAGGGACAGGGGAAACACCGGGGAGCTGTTTTTT
.	.	TRBJ2-7	TRBV7-2	CASSLGLSRYEQYF	TGTGCCAGCAGCTTAGGCCTTTCTCGCTACGAGCAGTACTTC
.	.	TRBJ1-6	TRBV27	CASSFRGNSPLHF	TGTGCCAGCAGTTTTCGGGGCAATTCACCCCTCCACTTT
.	TRBD1	TRBJ1-2	TRBV6-6	CATADRGRFVGGYTF	TGTGCCACCGCGGACAGGGGGCGATTCGTAGGGGGCTACACCTTC
.	.	TRBJ1-1	TRBV28	CASSLDVEAFF	TGTGCCAGCAGTTTAGATGTTGAAGCTTTCTTT
.	.	TRBJ1-1	TRBV11-1	CASSSGGNTEAFF	TGTGCCAGCAGCTCCGGAGGTAACACTGAAGCTTTCTTT
.	.	TRBJ2-5	TRBV27	CASSLGISGGETQYF	TGTGCCAGCAGTTTGGGGATTAGCGGAGGAGAGACCCAGTACTTC
.	TRBD1	TRBJ1-5	TRBV27	CASRRNAGTGWTLYSNQPQHF	TGTGCCAGCAGGCGCAACGCCGGGACAGGGTGGACCCTTTATAGCAATCAGCCCCAGCATTTT
.	.	TRBJ1-1	TRBV15	CATSRAANTEAFF	TGTGCCACCAGCAGAGCGGCGAACACTGAAGCTTTCTTT
.	.	TRBJ1-2	TRBV28	CASSFLAATNYGYTF	.
.	TRBD1	TRBJ2-3	TRBV24-1	CATSDPPRTGGWDTQYF	TGTGCCACCAGTGATCCACCTAGGACAGGGGGGTGGGATACGCAGTATTTT
.	.	TRBJ2-5	TRBV7-9	CASSSGTKNIETQYF	TGTGCCAGCAGCTCTGGGACGAAAAACATAGAGACCCAGTACTTC
.	TRBD1	TRBJ1-6	TRBV6-2/TRBV6-3	CASSFNRGPSSYNSPLHF	TGTGCCAGCAGTTTTAACAGGGGGCCCAGCTCCTATAATTCACCCCTCCACTTT
.	TRBD1	TRBJ1-2	TRBV6-5	CASRVRGRTGYGYTF	TGTGCCAGCAGGGTGAGGGGGCGAACGGGGTATGGCTACACCTTC
.	TRBD1	TRBJ1-5	TRBV19	CASTSQGYSNQPQHF	TGTGCCAGTACCTCACAGGGGTATAGCAATCAGCCCCAGCATTTT
.	TRBD1	TRBJ1-2	TRBV6-5	CASTTGVYGYTF	TGTGCCAGCACGACAGGGGTGTATGGCTACACCTTC
.	.	TRBJ1-2	TRBV14	CASSQDTGFGYTF	TGTGCCAGCAGCCAAGATACGGGTTTCGGCTACACCTTC
.	.	TRBJ2-2	TRBV7-3	CASSSQGPGELFF	TGTGCCAGCAGCTCCCAGGGCCCCGGGGAGCTGTTTTTT
.	TRBD1	TRBJ2-1	TRBV12-5	CASGSTGLNEQFF	TGTGCTAGTGGTTCGACAGGGCTCAATGAGCAGTTCTTC
.	TRBD1	TRBJ2-3	TRBV18	CASSPETGGRDTQYF	TGTGCCAGCTCACCTGAGACAGGGGGAAGAGATACGCAGTATTTT
.	.	TRBJ2-1	TRBV3-1/TRBV3-2	CASSQSLHQPYNEQFF	TGTGCCAGCAGCCAATCACTCCACCAACCCTACAATGAGCAGTTCTTC
.	.	TRBJ1-3	TRBV6-1	CASNSGLNGNTIYF	TGTGCCAGCAACTCGGGGTTGAACGGAAACACCATATATTTT
.	.	TRBJ2-7	TRBV4-2	CASSLPGAEYEQYF	TGTGCCAGCAGCCTACCGGGGGCCGAATACGAGCAGTACTTC
.	.	TRBJ2-7	TRBV30	CAWSSSHHSYEQYF	TGTGCCTGGAGTTCTAGTCACCACTCCTACGAGCAGTACTTC
.	TRBD1	TRBJ1-2	TRBV7-9	CASSATGTGDLHTF	TGTGCCAGCAGCGCAACCGGGACAGGGGACCTGCACACCTTC